This TCR beta chain was sequenced for a study of blood T cell repertoires in COVID-19. The wider study: In each case, the material was cDNA or gDNA derived from T cells, B-cell-depleted T cells, or PBMCs.

The CDR3 totals 17 residues. Germline V gene data show CDR1 as SGHRS and CDR2 as YFSETQ. In the original workflow: The authors estimated nucleated cell counts from reference gene primer amplification. Assay: immunoSEQ multiplex PCR; the TCRdb copy retains only in-frame clones and omits some. Clone size and the V and J calls come from that table; the DNA yielded D and trimming. Among approximately 180,000 clones listed, roughly 85% were seen once. This clone was seen just once. At one end, the junction sequence differs from germline, possibly due to a read error. Other DNA variants within this sample encode the same CDR3.

The sample taken for sequencing was peripheral blood. This rearrangement joins TRBV5-1 to TRBJ1-3; 8 bases line up with TRBD1. This TCR was sampled from a man between 60 and 70 years old with active or convalescent COVID-19. The CDR3: CASSLNWDRSSGNTIYF. The CDR3 DNA sequence: TGCGCCAGCAGCTTGAATTGGGACAGGTCCTCTGGAAACACCATATATTTC.